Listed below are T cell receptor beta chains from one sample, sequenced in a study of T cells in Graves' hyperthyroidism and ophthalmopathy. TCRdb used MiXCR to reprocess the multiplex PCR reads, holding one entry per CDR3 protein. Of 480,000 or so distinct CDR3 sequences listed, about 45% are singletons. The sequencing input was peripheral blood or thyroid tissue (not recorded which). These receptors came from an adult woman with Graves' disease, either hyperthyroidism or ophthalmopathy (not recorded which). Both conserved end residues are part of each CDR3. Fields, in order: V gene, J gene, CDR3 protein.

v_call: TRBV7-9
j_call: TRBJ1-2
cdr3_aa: CASSLNRQGDGYTF

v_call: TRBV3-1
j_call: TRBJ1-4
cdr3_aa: CASSKASGNEKLFF

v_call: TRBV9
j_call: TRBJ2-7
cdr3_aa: CASSPGTSLASEQYF

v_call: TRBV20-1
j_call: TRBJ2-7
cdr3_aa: CSASPGLAGEEQYF

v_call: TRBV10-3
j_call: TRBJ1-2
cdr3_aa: CAISADRVTYGYTF

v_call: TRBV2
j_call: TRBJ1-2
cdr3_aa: CASDSRQGEGMGYTF

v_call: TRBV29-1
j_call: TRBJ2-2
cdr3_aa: CSVGGAGELFF

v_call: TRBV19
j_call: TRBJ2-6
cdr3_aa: CATGQGDSGANVLTF

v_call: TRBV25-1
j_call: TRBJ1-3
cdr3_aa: CASGGATRGGTIYF

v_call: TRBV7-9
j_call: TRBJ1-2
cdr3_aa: CASSPDGTGNGYTF

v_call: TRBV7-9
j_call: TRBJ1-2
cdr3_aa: CASSLIGGANYGYTF

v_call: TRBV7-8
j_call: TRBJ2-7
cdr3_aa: CASRRQGESYEQYF

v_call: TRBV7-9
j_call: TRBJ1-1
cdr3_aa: CASSAVRDRGHGEAFF

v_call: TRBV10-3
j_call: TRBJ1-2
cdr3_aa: CAISSGSPTYGYTF

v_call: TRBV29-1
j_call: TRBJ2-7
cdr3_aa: CSVEGQRYEQYF

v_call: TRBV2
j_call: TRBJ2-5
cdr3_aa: CASSEVGGSNQPQYF

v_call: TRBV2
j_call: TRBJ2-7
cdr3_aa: CASSADSLKTYEQYF

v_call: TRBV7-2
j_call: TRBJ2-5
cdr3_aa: CASSLSFQETQYF

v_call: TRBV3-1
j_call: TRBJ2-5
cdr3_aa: CASSQAGVETQYF

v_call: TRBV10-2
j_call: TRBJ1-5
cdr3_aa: CASSGGPGQPQHF

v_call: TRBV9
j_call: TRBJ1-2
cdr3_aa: CASSTGGGRYYGYTF

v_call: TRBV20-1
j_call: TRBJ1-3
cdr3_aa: CSAGDRASGNTIYF

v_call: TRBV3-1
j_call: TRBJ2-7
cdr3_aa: CASSAGLQGSEQYF

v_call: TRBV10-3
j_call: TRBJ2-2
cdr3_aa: CAVGAGVTGELFF

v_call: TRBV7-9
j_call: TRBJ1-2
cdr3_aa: CASSPRAVNYGYTF

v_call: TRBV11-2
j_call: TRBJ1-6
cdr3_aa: CASSLDQGARNSPLHF